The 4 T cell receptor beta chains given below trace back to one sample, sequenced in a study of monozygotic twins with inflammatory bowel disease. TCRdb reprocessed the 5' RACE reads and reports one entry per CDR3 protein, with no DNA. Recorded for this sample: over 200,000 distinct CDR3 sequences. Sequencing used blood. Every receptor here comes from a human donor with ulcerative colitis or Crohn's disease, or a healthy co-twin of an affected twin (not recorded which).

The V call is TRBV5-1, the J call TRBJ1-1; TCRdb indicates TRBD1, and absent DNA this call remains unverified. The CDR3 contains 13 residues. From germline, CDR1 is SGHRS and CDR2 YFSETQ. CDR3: CASSPTVYTEAFF.

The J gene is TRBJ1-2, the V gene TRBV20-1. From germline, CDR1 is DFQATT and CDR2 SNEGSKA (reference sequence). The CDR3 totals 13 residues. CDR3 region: CSARQDSNYGYTF.

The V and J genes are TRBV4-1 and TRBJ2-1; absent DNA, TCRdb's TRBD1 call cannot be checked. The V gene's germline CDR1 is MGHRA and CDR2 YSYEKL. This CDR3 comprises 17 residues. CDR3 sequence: CASSQDGAKGVYNEQFF.

CDR3 amino acids: CASSLAAGRGLLLYTGELFF. This chain joins TRBV12-3 or TRBV12-4 and TRBJ2-2; TCRdb reports TRBD1, a call that lacks DNA to check it against. The CDR3 has 20 amino acids.